This passage covers 3 T cell receptor beta chains from one sample sequenced in a study of cytomegalovirus exposure and HLA in healthy donors. The PCR ran on 60 Vbeta and 13 Jbeta primers. Data came from immunoSEQ multiplex PCR; TCRdb stores just in-frame clones and leaves some out. The data show more than 20,000 clones, 75% to 80% seen once. The sample was PBMCs. The receptor source for this set is a male donor in good health and CMV-seronegative.

This sequence joins TRBV20-1 and TRBJ1-2; D is ambiguous. From germline, CDR1 is DFQATT and CDR2 SNEGSKA (reference sequence). Trimming left V 6 bases short and J 11 bases short, with 13 bases between. The CDR3 consists of 10 residues. The CDR3 nucleotides are TGCAGTGCCTCTGGGCGGGATTACACCTTC. Its protein product is CSASGRDYTF.

This clone was observed a handful of times. The chain links TRBV19 to TRBJ2-7, with TRBD1 matching over 9 bases. CDR3 length: 13 residues. V was pared by 5 bases and J by 7 bases, with 6 bases of the junction left unmatched. Per germline, CDR1 LNHDA and CDR2 SQIVND (reference sequence). The CDR3 region is CASSPGQGREQYF. The CDR3 DNA reads as TGTGCCAGTAGTCCGGGACAGGGAAGAGAGCAGTACTTC.

The genes are TRBV23-1 and TRBJ1-1; TRBD1 might be the D (5 bases). TRBV23-1 is given ORF status, its function remaining uncertain. The CDR3 loop spans 15 amino acids. V lost 2 bases to trimming and J lost 7 bases, with 17 bases between them. The CDR3: CASSQQAGTIFEAFF. The CDR3 coding sequence is TGCGCCAGCAGTCAACAAGCTGGGACTATTTTTGAAGCTTTCTTT.